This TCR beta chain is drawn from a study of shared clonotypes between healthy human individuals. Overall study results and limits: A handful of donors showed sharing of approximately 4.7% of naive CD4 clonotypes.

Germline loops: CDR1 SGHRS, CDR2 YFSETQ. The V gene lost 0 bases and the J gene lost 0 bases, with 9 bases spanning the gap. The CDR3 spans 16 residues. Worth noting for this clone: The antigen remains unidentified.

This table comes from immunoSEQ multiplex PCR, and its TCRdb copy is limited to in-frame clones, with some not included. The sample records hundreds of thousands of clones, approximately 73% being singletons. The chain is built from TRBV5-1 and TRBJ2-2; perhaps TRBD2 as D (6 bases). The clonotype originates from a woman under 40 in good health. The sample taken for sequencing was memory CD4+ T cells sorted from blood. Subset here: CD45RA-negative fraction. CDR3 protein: CASSLVGTSNTGELFF. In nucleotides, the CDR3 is TGCGCCAGCAGCTTGGTAGGGACTTCGAACACCGGGGAGCTGTTTTTT.